This TCR beta chain was obtained from a study of blood T cell repertoires in COVID-19. Study-wide context: Whether acute or convalescent, the COVID-19 samples came from the United States, Italy and Spain. PBMCs, B-cell-depleted T cells, or T cells provided the cDNA or gDNA that made up the material.

Authors' analysis steps: Reference gene primer amplification gave estimated nucleated cell counts. The data were produced by immunoSEQ multiplex PCR, yet TCRdb's version contains in-frame clones alone and is incomplete. V and J calls and clone size are given by that table; D and trimming were obtained from the DNA. The table shows approximately 130,000 clones, with roughly 79% occurring only once. The CDR3 covers 19 residues. Germline V CDR1 and CDR2: MDHEN, SYDVKM. The J segment lost 4 bases and the V segment lost 2 bases, leaving 17 bases of the junction unmatched. The rearrangement joins TRBV28 to TRBJ1-3; 7 nucleotides agree with TRBD1. This TCR came from a man at least 80 years old with acute or convalescent COVID-19. The sample was peripheral blood. The CDR3 is CASSLKLGGLRGRGNTIYF. The DNA of the CDR3 is TGTGCCAGCAGTTTAAAGTTGGGTGGCTTGAGGGGGCGCGGAAACACCATATATTTT.